The TCR beta chain under discussion was sequenced for a study of cytomegalovirus exposure and HLA in healthy donors. As for the study in general: Prior work identified 95 million to 120 million unique TCR beta sequences in some 180 million T cells.

The V and J ends lost 4 bases and 4 bases, in that order; junction bases with no gene match: 5. Germline CDR1 and CDR2: SQVTM and ANQGSEA. The CDR3 consists of 13 residues. This clone was detected only once. What it recognizes is unknown. A multiplex PCR was run with 60 Vbeta primers and 13 Jbeta primers. Generated by immunoSEQ multiplex PCR, the TCRdb table keeps only in-frame clones and is missing some. The table has 150,000 to 200,000 clones, 70% to 80% seen once. Notes on the study in general: Highly shared variants forming one cluster were likely a sequencing artifact. The study labeled 150 or so TCR beta chains cytomegalovirus-associated.

V gene TRBV29-1 combines with J gene TRBJ1-1, with 8 positions matching TRBD1. Sequencing was done on a sample of PBMCs. The TCR was taken from a young man in good health and CMV-seropositive. The CDR3 nucleotides are TGCAGCGTTGCAGGGGGCGCGGCCACTGAAGCTTTCTTT. Its protein product is CSVAGGAATEAFF.